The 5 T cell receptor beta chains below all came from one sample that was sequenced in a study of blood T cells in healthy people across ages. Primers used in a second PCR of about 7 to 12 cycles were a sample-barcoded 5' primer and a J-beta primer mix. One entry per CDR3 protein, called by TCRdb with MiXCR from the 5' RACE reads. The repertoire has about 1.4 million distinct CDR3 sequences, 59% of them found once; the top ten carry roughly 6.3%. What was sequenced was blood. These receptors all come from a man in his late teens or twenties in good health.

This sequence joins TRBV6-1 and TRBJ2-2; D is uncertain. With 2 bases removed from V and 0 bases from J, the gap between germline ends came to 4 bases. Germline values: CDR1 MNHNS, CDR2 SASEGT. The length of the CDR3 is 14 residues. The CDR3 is CASSEMSNTGELFF. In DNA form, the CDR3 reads TGTGCCAGCAGTGAAATGTCGAACACCGGGGAGCTGTTTTTT.

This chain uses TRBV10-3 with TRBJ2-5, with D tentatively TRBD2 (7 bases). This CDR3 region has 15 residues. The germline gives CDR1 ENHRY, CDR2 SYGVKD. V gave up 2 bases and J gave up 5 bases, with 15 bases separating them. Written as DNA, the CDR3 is TGTGCCATCAGTGAGGAGGTAGGGGGAGGGGAGACCCAGTACTTC. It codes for CAISEEVGGGETQYF.

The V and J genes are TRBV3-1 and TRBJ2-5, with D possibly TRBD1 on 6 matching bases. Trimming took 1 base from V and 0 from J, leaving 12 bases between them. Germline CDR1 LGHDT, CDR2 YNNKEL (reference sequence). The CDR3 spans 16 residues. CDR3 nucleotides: TGTGCCAGCAGCCAAGCTTATACAGGGAACCAAGAGACCCAGTACTTC. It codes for CASSQAYTGNQETQYF.

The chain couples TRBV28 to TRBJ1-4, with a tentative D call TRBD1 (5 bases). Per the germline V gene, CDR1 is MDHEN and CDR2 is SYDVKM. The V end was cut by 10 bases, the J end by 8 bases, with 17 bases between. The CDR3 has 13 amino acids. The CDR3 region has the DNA TGTGCCACCGTCGGGACTCCGGAGGAAAAACTGTTTTTT. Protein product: CATVGTPEEKLFF.

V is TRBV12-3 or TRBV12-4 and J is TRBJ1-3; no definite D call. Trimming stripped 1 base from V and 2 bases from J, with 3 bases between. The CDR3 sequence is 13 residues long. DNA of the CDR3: TGTGCCAGCAGTTTAGACACTGGAAACACCATATATTTT. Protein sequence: CASSLDTGNTIYF.